These T cell receptor beta chains were read from a single sample in a study of cytomegalovirus exposure and HLA in healthy donors. Generated by immunoSEQ multiplex PCR, the TCRdb table keeps only in-frame clones and is missing some. The sample lists around 160,000 clones, approximately 81% occurring once. The sequenced material came from PBMCs. The receptors stem from a young man in good health and CMV-seropositive. Each CDR3 is given with its conserved first and last residue. D genes are given only for firm matches. Rows may omit the clone size; those that give it use once, few, many or a size class.

TRBD2,few,TRBV6-1,TRBJ2-1,15,CASSGTSGGANEQFF,TGTGCCAGCAGTGGTACTAGCGGGGGGGCCAATGAGCAGTTCTTC
NA,NA,TRBV29-1,TRBJ2-7,13,CSVRGGNSYEQYF,TGCAGCGTTAGGGGAGGTAATTCCTACGAGCAGTACTTC
NA,NA,TRBV5-6,TRBJ1-1,16,CASSLGAAGGSTEAFF,TGTGCCAGCAGCTTGGGAGCCGCCGGGGGGAGCACTGAAGCTTTCTTT
NA,NA,TRBV19,TRBJ1-1,14,CASRKGEQSTEAFF,TGTGCCAGTAGAAAGGGGGAACAGAGCACTGAAGCTTTCTTT
NA,few,TRBV29-1,TRBJ1-2,13,CSVGGTWVDGYTF,TGCAGCGTTGGGGGGACATGGGTTGATGGCTACACCTTC
TRBD1,NA,TRBV28,TRBJ1-2,14,CASSPPQGARGYTF,TGTGCCAGCAGCCCTCCCCAGGGGGCGAGGGGCTACACCTTC
NA,few,TRBV7-6,TRBJ2-1,18,CASSLAAGSGGDRGEQFF,TGTGCCAGCAGCTTAGCGGCGGGTAGCGGGGGGGACAGGGGTGAGCAGTTCTTC
TRBD1,NA,TRBV6-1,TRBJ2-7,20,CASSERPGQGIVPMAYEQYF,TGTGCCAGCAGTGAGAGACCGGGACAGGGTATTGTGCCGATGGCCTACGAGCAGTACTTC
NA,NA,TRBV5-4,TRBJ2-2,14,CASSLGPDTGELFF,TGTGCCAGCAGCTTGGGTCCCGACACCGGGGAGCTGTTTTTT
NA,NA,TRBV11-3,TRBJ2-2,13,CASSVGGAGELFF,TGTGCCAGCAGCGTCGGAGGGGCCGGGGAGCTGTTTTTT
TRBD1,NA,TRBV7-9,TRBJ1-4,15,CASSLGDREAEKLFF,TGTGCCAGCAGCTTGGGGGACAGGGAAGCCGAAAAACTGTTTTTT
NA,NA,TRBV14,TRBJ2-5,12,CASSPGVETQYF,TGTGCCAGCAGCCCCGGAGTGGAGACCCAGTACTTC
NA,NA,TRBV2,TRBJ2-4,17,CASSEEITSSAKNIQYF,TGTGCCAGCAGTGAAGAAATCACTAGCTCCGCCAAAAACATTCAGTACTTC
NA,NA,TRBV6-5,TRBJ1-5,15,CASSRLQGSGQPQHF,TGTGCCAGCAGCCGCCTTCAGGGAAGTGGTCAGCCCCAGCATTTT
TRBD2,NA,TRBV7-3,TRBJ2-7,16,CASSITGTSGTYEQYF,TGTGCCAGCAGCATCACCGGGACTAGCGGAACCTACGAGCAGTACTTC
TRBD1,NA,TRBV6-1,TRBJ1-2,13,CASSGDRGHGYTF,TGTGCCAGCAGTGGGGACAGGGGGCATGGCTACACCTTC
TRBD1,NA,TRBV2,TRBJ1-2,13,CASRKGQNYGYTF,TGTGCCAGCAGGAAGGGACAGAACTATGGCTACACCTTC
TRBD2,NA,TRBV5-6,TRBJ2-5,15,CASSPFAGGQETQYF,TGTGCCAGCAGCCCGTTTGCGGGAGGGCAAGAGACCCAGTACTTC
NA,NA,TRBV7-2,TRBJ2-7,12,CASSMGPYEQYF,TGTGCCAGCAGCATGGGGCCCTACGAGCAGTACTTC
TRBD2,NA,TRBV4-1,TRBJ2-7,20,CASSQGGRGVRGGTTYEQYF,TGCGCCAGCAGCCAAGGAGGTCGAGGGGTCCGGGGCGGGACTACTTACGAGCAGTACTTC
NA,NA,TRBV6-5,TRBJ2-7,14,CASIRQGGSYEQYF,TGTGCCAGCATTAGGCAGGGAGGTTCCTACGAGCAGTACTTC
NA,NA,TRBV11-2,TRBJ1-1,15,CASSRGTGMNTEAFF,TGTGCCAGCAGCCGCGGGACGGGGATGAACACTGAAGCTTTCTTT
TRBD2,NA,TRBV5-4,TRBJ2-2,14,CASSLVSGTGELFF,TGTGCCAGCAGCTTAGTTAGCGGGACCGGGGAGCTGTTTTTT
NA,NA,TRBV7-3,TRBJ2-1,15,CASSLMSRHLDEQFF,TGTGCCAGCAGCTTAATGTCGAGACATTTGGATGAGCAGTTCTTC
NA,few,TRBV19,TRBJ2-3,14,CASSRSGSTDTQYF,TGTGCCAGTAGTAGAAGCGGTAGCACAGATACGCAGTATTTT
TRBD2,NA,TRBV19,TRBJ2-7,14,CASSIGGGTYEQYF,TGTGCCAGTAGTATAGGGGGGGGGACCTACGAGCAGTACTTC
NA,once,TRBV2,TRBJ1-3,15,CASGNTGFRGNTIYF,TGTGCCAGCGGGAACACAGGTTTTCGGGGAAACACCATATATTTT
NA,NA,TRBV9,TRBJ1-2,15,CASSTRTALNYGYTF,TGTGCCAGCAGCACCAGGACAGCCCTTAACTATGGCTACACCTTC
TRBD1,NA,TRBV10-2,TRBJ2-5,13,CASSQQGRETQYF,TGCGCCAGCAGTCAACAGGGGCGAGAGACCCAGTACTTC
NA,NA,TRBV7-8,TRBJ1-5,15,CASSLQGRGNQPQHF,TGTGCCAGCAGCTTACAGGGGAGGGGCAATCAGCCCCAGCATTTT